This T cell receptor (beta chain) appears in the sequencing data of a study of T cells in Graves' hyperthyroidism and ophthalmopathy. Researchers took RNA transcripts and amplified the TCR beta CDR3 regions from them. TCR CDR3 underwent first-round RT-PCR with the HTBI primer set. Via MiXCR, TCRdb re-called the multiplex PCR reads, giving one row per CDR3 protein. This sample has more than 300,000 distinct CDR3 sequences, with around a sixth found just once. Patients showing uncontrolled infection, other autoimmune disease, pregnancy or lactation were ineligible. Germline V gene lookup returns CDR1 SGHAT and CDR2 FQNNGV. V gave up 5 bases and J gave up 4 bases, with 17 bases separating them. The CDR3 length is 15 residues. This clonotype was recorded at least ten times.

The rearrangement uses TRBV11-2 and TRBJ1-2; the D gene is possibly TRBD1 (5 bases). The sequence came from a man between 18 and 35 years old with Graves' ophthalmopathy. Sequenced sample: blood. CDR3 in DNA: TGTGCCAGCAGCCTAGGATCCGGGGGGTTCTATGGCTACACCTTC. Its protein is CASSLGSGGFYGYTF.